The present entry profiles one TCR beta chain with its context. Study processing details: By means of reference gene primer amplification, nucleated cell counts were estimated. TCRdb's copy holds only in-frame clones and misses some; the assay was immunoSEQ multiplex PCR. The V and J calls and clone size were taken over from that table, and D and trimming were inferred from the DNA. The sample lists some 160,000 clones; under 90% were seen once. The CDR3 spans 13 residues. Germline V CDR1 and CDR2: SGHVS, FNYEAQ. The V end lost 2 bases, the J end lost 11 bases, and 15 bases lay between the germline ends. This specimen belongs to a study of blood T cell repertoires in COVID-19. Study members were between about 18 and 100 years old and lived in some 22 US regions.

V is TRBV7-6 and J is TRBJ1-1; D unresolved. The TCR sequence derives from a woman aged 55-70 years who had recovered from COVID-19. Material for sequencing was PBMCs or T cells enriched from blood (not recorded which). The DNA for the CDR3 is TGTGCCAGCAGCTTAACGGGAGCGTCAGAGGCTTTCTTT. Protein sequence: CASSLTGASEAFF.